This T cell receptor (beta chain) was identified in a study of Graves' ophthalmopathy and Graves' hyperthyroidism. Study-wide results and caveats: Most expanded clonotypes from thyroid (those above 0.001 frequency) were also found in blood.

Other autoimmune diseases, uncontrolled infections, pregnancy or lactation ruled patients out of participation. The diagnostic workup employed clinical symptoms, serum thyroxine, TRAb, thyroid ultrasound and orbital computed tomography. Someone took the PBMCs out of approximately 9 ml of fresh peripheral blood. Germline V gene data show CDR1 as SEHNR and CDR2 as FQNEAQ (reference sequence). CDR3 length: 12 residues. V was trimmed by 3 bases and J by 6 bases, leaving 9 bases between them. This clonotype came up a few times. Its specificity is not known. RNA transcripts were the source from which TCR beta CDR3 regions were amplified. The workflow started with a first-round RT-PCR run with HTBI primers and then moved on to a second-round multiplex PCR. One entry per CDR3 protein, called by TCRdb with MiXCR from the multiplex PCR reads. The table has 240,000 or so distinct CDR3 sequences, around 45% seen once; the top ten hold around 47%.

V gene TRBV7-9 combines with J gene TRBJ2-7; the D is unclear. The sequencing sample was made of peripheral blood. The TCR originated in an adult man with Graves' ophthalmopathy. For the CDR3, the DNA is TGTGCCAGCAGCTTTTCATACAGCGAGCAGTACTTC. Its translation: CASSFSYSEQYF.